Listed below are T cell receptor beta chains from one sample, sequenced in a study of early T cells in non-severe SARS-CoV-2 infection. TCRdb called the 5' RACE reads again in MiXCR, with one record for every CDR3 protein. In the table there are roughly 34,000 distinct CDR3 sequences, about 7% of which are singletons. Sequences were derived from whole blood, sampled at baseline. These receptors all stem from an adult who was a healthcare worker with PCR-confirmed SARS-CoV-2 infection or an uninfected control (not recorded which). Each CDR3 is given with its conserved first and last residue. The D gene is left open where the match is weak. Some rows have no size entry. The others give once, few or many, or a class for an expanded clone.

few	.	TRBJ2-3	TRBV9	CASSVENSPTQYF	TGTGCCAGCAGCGTAGAAAACAGTCCCACGCAGTATTTT
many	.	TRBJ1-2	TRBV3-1	CASSQEPGYYGYTF	TGTGCCAGCAGCCAAGAGCCAGGGTACTATGGCTACACCTTC
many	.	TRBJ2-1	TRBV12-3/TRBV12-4	CASSLHELSYNEQFF	TGTGCCAGCAGTTTACACGAGCTCTCCTACAATGAGCAGTTCTTC
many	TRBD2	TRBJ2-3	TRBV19	CASSSGLAGSTDTQYF	TGTGCCAGTAGTTCCGGACTAGCGGGGAGCACAGATACGCAGTATTTT
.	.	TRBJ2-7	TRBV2	CASRSGIAGEQYF	TGTGCCAGCAGATCCGGAATTGCAGGGGAGCAGTACTTC
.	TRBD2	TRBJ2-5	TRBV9	CASSDPGTSGGRETQYF	TGTGCCAGCAGCGACCCCGGGACTAGCGGGGGAAGGGAGACCCAGTACTTC
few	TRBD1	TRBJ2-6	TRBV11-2	CASSLGQVLSGANVLTF	TGTGCCAGCAGCCTCGGACAGGTTCTATCTGGGGCCAACGTCCTGACTTTC
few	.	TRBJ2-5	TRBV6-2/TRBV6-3	CASSNRPGGLETQYF	TGTGCCAGCAGCAACCGGCCCGGTGGTTTAGAGACCCAGTACTTC
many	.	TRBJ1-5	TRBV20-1	CSASQNSDQPQHF	TGCAGTGCTAGCCAAAACAGCGATCAGCCCCAGCATTTT
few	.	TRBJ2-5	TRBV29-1	CSVEGGTQYF	TGCAGCGTTGAAGGTGGGACCCAGTACTTC
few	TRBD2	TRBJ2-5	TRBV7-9	CASRRTSGRGREKQETQYF	TGTGCCAGCAGACGGACTAGCGGGAGAGGGAGAGAAAAACAAGAGACCCAGTACTTC
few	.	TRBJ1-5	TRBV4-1	CASSQGGGGNQPQHF	TGCGCCAGCAGCCAAGGCGGGGGAGGCAATCAGCCCCAGCATTTT
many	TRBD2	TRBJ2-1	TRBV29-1	CSVLAGASYNEQFF	TGCAGCGTTCTAGCGGGAGCGTCCTACAATGAGCAGTTCTTC
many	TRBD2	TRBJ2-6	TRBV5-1	CASSLVLVAGSSGANVLTF	TGCGCCAGCAGCTTGGTATTAGTAGCGGGTAGCTCTGGGGCCAACGTCCTGACTTTC
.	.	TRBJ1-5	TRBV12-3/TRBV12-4	CASSRGQGKQPQHF	TGTGCCAGCAGCCGGGGGCAGGGGAAACAGCCCCAGCATTTT
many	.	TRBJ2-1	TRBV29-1	CSVEADYNEQFF	TGCAGCGTTGAGGCAGACTACAATGAGCAGTTCTTC
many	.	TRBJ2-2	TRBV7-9	CASSFPGSDTGELFF	TGTGCCAGCAGCTTCCCCGGCTCAGACACCGGGGAGCTGTTTTTT
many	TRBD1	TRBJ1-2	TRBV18	CASSPGTDSGGYTF	TGTGCCAGCTCGCCTGGGACAGACTCTGGCGGCTACACCTTC
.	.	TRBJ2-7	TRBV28	CASSRGSSGAPYEQYF	TGTGCCAGCAGCCGAGGATCTAGTGGGGCACCCTACGAGCAGTACTTC
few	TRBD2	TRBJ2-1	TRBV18	CASLQNAGGYNEQFF	TGTGCCAGCCTCCAAAATGCGGGGGGATACAATGAGCAGTTCTTC
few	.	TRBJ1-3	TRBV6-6	CASSRGGGNTIYF	TGTGCCAGCAGTCGGGGGGGTGGAAACACCATATATTTT
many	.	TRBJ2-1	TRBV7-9	CASSLVSAEQFF	TGTGCCAGCAGCCTGGTCAGCGCTGAGCAGTTCTTC
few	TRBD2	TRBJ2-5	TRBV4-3	CASSQDTGGEETQYF	TGCGCCAGCAGCCAAGATACCGGGGGGGAAGAGACCCAGTACTTC
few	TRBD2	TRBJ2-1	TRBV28	CASSLPVGGRSYNEQFF	TGTGCCAGCAGTTTGCCAGTAGGCGGGAGATCCTACAATGAGCAGTTCTTC
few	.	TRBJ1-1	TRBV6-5	CASRARDTREAFF	TGTGCCAGCAGGGCAAGGGATACCAGGGAGGCTTTCTTT
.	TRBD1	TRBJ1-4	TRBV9	CASSGDRGGEKLFF	TGTGCCAGCAGCGGAGACAGGGGTGGTGAAAAACTGTTTTTT